Included here is one TCR beta chain sequence, with context. The antigen is not known. Germline CDR1 is SGHVS and CDR2 is FNYEAQ. The CDR3 runs to 13 residues. Germline trimming cut 4 bases from V and 7 bases from J; bases unmatched to any gene: 5. These data are taken from a study of cytomegalovirus exposure and HLA in healthy donors. As for the study in general: The approximately 120 validation repertoires were produced on the same platform as the approximately 670 repertoires of the first cohort. This was reported in a later analysis. General observations from the study: In vitro assays verified that a few CMV-associated chains recognized CMV antigens specifically. With high specificity and sensitivity, the classifier reportedly diagnosed cytomegalovirus status.

The method was immunoSEQ multiplex PCR; TCRdb's version includes in-frame clones alone and lacks a portion of them. The sample lists about 150,000 clones; around 88% were seen once. This receptor was taken from a man in his late teens or twenties in good health and CMV-seropositive. The sequenced sample consisted of PBMCs. V and J are TRBV7-6 and TRBJ2-3, with 7 bases lining up with TRBD1. The CDR3 nucleotides read TGTGCCAGCAGCTCCCGGGACAGTAATACGCAGTATTTT. As protein: CASSSRDSNTQYF.